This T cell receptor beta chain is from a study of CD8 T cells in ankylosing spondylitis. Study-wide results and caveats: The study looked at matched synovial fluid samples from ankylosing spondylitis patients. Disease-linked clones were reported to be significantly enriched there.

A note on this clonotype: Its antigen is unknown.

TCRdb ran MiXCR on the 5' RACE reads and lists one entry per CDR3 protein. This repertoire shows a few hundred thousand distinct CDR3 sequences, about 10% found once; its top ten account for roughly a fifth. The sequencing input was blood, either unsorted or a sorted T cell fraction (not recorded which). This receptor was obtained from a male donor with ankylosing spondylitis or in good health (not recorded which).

The CDR3 protein is CASSSGGLETQYF. DNA of the CDR3: TGTGCCAGCAGCTCCGGGGGGTTGGAGACCCAGTACTTC. The V and J genes are TRBV7-2 and TRBJ2-5; 7 positions match TRBD2. The germline gives CDR1 SGHTA, CDR2 FQGNSA. V lost 4 bases, J lost 5 bases, and 4 bases stayed unmatched. The CDR3 contains 13 residues. Full variable domain (missing parts from reference TRBV7-2 and TRBJ2-5): GAGVSQSPSNKVTEKGKDVELRCDPISGHTALYWYRQSLGQGLEFLIYFQGNSAPDKSGLPSDRFSAERTGGSVSTLTIQRTQQEDSAVYLCASSSGGLETQYFGPGTRLLVL.